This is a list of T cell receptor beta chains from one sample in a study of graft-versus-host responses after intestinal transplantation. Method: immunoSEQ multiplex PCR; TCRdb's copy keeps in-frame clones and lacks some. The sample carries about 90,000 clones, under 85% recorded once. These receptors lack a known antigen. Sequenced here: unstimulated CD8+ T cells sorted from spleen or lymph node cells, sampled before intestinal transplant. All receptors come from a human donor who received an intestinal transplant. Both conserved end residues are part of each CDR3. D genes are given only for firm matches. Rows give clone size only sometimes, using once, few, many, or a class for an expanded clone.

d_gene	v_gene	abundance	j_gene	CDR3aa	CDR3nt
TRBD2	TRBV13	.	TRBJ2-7	CASSDSSGGVSYEQYF	TGTGCCAGCAGCGACTCTAGCGGGGGAGTTTCCTACGAGCAGTACTTC
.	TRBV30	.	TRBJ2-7	CAWSSGSSYEQYF	TGTGCCTGGAGTTCTGGGTCCTCCTACGAGCAGTACTTC
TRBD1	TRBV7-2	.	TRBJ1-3	CVPGDRDEKSGNTIYF	TGTGTCCCAGGGGACAGGGATGAAAAATCTGGAAACACCATATATTTT
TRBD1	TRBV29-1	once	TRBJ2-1	CSATPGQRHNEQFF	TGCAGCGCTACGCCGGGACAGAGGCACAATGAGCAGTTCTTC
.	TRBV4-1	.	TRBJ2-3	CASSQDGADTQYF	TGCGCCAGCAGCCAAGATGGGGCAGATACGCAGTATTTT
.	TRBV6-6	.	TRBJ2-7	CASSTVQGYYEQYF	TGTGCCAGCAGTACGGTACAGGGCTACTACGAGCAGTACTTC
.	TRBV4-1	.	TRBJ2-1	CASSQGSGGYNEQFF	TGCGCCAGCAGCCAAGGGTCTGGGGGGTACAATGAGCAGTTCTTC
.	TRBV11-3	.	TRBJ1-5	CASSLEQGGYQPQHF	TGTGCCAGCAGCTTAGAACAGGGCGGGTATCAGCCCCAGCATTTT
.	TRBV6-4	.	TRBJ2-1	CASSRLWGTHSYNEQFF	TGTGCCAGCAGTCGTCTCTGGGGAACCCACTCCTACAATGAGCAGTTCTTC
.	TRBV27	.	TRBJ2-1	CASSPGQKNEQFF	TGTGCCAGCAGTCCCGGACAAAAGAATGAGCAGTTCTTC
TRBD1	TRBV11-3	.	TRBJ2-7	CASNGQGSYEQYF	TGTGCCAGCAATGGACAGGGGTCCTACGAGCAGTACTTC
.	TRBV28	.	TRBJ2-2	CASSFVGSGELFF	TGTGCCAGCAGTTTCGTAGGATCCGGGGAGCTGTTTTTT
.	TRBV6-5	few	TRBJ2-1	CASNLTYNEQFF	TGTGCCAGCAACCTAACTTACAATGAGCAGTTCTTC
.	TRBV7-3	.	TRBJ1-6	CASSLHFYNSPLHF	TGTGCCAGCAGCTTACACTTCTATAATTCACCCCTCCACTTT
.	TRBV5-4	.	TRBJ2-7	CASSSQGQTYEQYF	TGTGCCAGCAGCTCTCAAGGGCAAACCTACGAGCAGTACTTC
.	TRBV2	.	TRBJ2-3	CASCLPLGFDTQYF	TGTGCCAGCTGCCTCCCCCTCGGGTTTGATACGCAGTATTTT
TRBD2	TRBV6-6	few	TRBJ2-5	CASRLGGFRETQYF	TGTGCCAGCAGACTCGGGGGGTTTCGGGAGACCCAGTACTTC
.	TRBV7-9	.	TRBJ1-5	CASSAVGSNQPQHF	TGTGCCAGCAGCGCCGTGGGTAGCAATCAGCCCCAGCATTTT
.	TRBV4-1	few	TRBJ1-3	CASSQGGFGNTIYF	TGCGCCAGCAGCCAGGGGGGCTTTGGAAACACCATATATTTT
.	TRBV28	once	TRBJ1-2	CASSPPRGQLLNYGYTF	TGTGCCAGCAGTCCCCCTCGGGGGCAACTCCTAAACTATGGCTACACCTTC
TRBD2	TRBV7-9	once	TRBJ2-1	CASSGLGNEQFF	TGTGCCAGCAGCGGACTAGGGAATGAGCAGTTCTTC
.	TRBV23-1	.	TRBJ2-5	CASSQNGRERERETQYF	TGCGCCAGCAGTCAAAATGGGCGCGAGAGGGAAAGGGAGACCCAGTACTTC
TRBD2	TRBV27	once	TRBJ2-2	CASSPLAGGPGTGELFF	TGTGCCAGCAGTCCTCTAGCGGGAGGGCCGGGGACCGGGGAGCTGTTTTTT
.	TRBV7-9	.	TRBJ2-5	CASSLDVAAETQYF	TGTGCCAGCAGCTTAGACGTAGCGGCGGAGACCCAGTACTTC
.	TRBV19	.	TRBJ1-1	CASSIGSGEAFF	TGTGCCAGTAGTATAGGTTCGGGTGAAGCTTTCTTT
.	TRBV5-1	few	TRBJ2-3	CASSIPPDTQYF	TGCGCCAGCAGCATTCCCCCAGATACGCAGTATTTT
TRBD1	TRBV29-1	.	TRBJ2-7	CSANGQGRDEQYF	TGCAGCGCTAATGGACAGGGACGCGACGAGCAGTACTTC
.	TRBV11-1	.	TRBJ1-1	CASSSPLGRETEAFF	TGTGCCAGCAGCTCCCCTTTGGGTAGGGAGACTGAAGCTTTCTTT
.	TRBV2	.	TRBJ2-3	CASSEIASDTQYF	TGTGCCAGCAGTGAAATAGCATCAGATACGCAGTATTTT
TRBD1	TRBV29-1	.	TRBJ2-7	CSVGTGGPYEQYF	TGCAGCGTTGGTACAGGGGGCCCCTACGAGCAGTACTTC
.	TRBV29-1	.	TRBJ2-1	CSVALWLTYNEQFF	TGCAGCGTTGCCTTATGGCTTACCTACAATGAGCAGTTCTTC
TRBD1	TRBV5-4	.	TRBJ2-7	CASSLGQGAYEQYF	TGTGCCAGCAGCTTGGGACAGGGGGCTTACGAGCAGTACTTC
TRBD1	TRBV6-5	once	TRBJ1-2	CASSYRTGNNYGYTF	TGTGCCAGCAGTTACCGGACAGGGAATAACTATGGCTACACCTTC
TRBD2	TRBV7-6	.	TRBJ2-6	CASSLALAAGGSGANVLTF	TGTGCCAGCAGCTTAGCGCTGGCAGCGGGGGGATCTGGGGCCAACGTCCTGACTTTC
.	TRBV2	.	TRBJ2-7	CASTHGRYEQYF	TGTGCCAGCACCCACGGGCGCTACGAGCAGTACTTC
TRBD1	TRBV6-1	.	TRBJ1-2	CASSPQGIRGYTF	TGTGCCAGCAGTCCACAGGGGATTCGTGGCTACACCTTC
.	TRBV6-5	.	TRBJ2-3	CASSNGNWKDTQYF	TGTGCCAGCAGTAACGGAAACTGGAAAGATACGCAGTATTTT
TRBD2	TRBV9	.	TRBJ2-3	CASSGQAGGADTQYF	TGTGCCAGCAGCGGCCAAGCGGGGGGGGCAGATACGCAGTATTTT
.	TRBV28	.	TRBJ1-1	CASSLAIRGTEAFF	TGTGCCAGCAGTTTGGCAATACGGGGGACTGAAGCTTTCTTT
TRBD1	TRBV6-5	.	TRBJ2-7	CASSYGRGPSYEQYF	TGTGCCAGCAGTTACGGCAGGGGGCCGTCCTACGAGCAGTACTTC
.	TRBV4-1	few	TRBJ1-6	CASSQDQSPSSPLHF	TGCGCCAGCAGCCAAGATCAGAGTCCTTCCTCACCCCTCCACTTT
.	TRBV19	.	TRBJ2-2	CASSISSNTGELFF	TGTGCCAGTAGTATAAGCTCGAACACCGGGGAGCTGTTTTTT
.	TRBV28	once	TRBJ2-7	CASSFDRDYPTPQYEQYF	TGTGCCAGCAGTTTCGACAGGGACTACCCTACTCCACAATACGAGCAGTACTTC
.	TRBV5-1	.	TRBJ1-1	CASRGFGSNKAFF	TGCGCCAGCCGAGGTTTCGGGTCGAATAAAGCTTTCTTT
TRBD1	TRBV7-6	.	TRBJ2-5	CASSSIPRTGQETQYF	TGTGCCAGCAGCTCAATCCCCCGGACAGGGCAAGAGACCCAGTACTTC
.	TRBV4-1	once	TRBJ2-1	CASSQEGNEQFF	TGCGCCAGCAGCCAAGAGGGAAATGAGCAGTTCTTC
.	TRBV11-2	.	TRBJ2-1	CASSLLGGEQFF	TGTGCCAGCAGCTTACTAGGGGGTGAGCAGTTCTTC
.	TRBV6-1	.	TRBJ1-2	CASSDPGLFYGYTF	TGTGCCAGCAGTGACCCGGGACTCTTCTATGGCTACACCTTC
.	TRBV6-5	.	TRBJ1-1	CASSYEANTEAFF	TGTGCCAGCAGTTACGAAGCGAACACTGAAGCTTTCTTT
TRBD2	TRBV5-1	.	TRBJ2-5	CASSPRGGAWETQYF	TGCGCCAGCAGCCCCCGCGGGGGGGCATGGGAGACCCAGTACTTC
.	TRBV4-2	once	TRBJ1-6	CASSQALSSYNSPLHF	TGTGCCAGCAGCCAAGCTCTGAGCTCCTATAATTCACCCCTCCACTTT